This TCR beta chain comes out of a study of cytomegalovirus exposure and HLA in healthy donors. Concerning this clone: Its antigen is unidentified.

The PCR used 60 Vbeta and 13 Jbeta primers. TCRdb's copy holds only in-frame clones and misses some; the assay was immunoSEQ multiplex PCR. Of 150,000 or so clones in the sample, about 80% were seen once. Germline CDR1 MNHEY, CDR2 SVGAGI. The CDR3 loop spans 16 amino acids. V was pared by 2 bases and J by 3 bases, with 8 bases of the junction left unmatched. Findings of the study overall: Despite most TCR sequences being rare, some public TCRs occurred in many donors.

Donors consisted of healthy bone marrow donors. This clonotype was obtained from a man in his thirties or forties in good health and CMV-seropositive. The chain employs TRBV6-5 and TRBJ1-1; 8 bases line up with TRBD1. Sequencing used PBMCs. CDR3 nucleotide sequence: TGTGCCAGCAGTTACGGGACAGGTCAGGCGGACACTGAAGCTTTCTTT. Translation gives CASSYGTGQADTEAFF.